These 28 T cell receptor beta chains share one sample of origin, sequenced in a study of CD8 T cells in Susac syndrome. Reverse transcription of 0.5 to 1 ug RNA was carried out with random hexamers. TCRdb reprocessed the immunoSEQ multiplex PCR reads with MiXCR, giving one entry per CDR3 protein. The sample has 150,000 to 190,000 distinct CDR3 sequences, just under 97% seen once. The specimen sequenced was CD8+ T cells from PBMCs. Every receptor here comes from a human donor with multiple sclerosis.

This clonotype has a single count. CDR3 DNA: TGCAGTACATGGGACAGATCCTATAGCAATCAGCCCCAGCATTTT. Translated, it gives CSTWDRSYSNQPQHF. V is TRBV20-1 and J is TRBJ1-5, with TRBD1 identical over 7 bases. CDR3 length: 15 residues. Germline V gives CDR1 DFQATT, CDR2 SNEGSKA (reference sequence). V dropped 8 bases and J dropped 0; count of bases not matched to a gene: 10.

In this sample, this clonotype turned up once. The gene calls are TRBV7-2 and TRBJ2-3; D not certain. V lost 2 bases and J lost 0, with 12 bases in between. Germline CDR1 is SGHTA and CDR2 is FQGNSA. The CDR3 is made up of 16 amino acids. The CDR3 sequence: CASSLRFPGSTDTQYF. The CDR3 nucleotides are TGTGCCAGCAGCTTAAGGTTTCCGGGCAGCACAGATACGCAGTATTTT.

This clonotype was observed a single time. The chain uses TRBV30 and TRBJ2-7; D is uncertain. Trimming took off 1 base at V and 3 bases at J, with 4 bases between the two ends. CDR3 length equals 11 residues. Germline V gene lookup returns CDR1 GTSNPN and CDR2 SVGIG (reference sequence). CDR3 protein: CAWSANYEQYF. DNA for the CDR3: TGTGCCTGGAGTGCTAACTACGAGCAGTACTTC. The full variable domain, with the rest looked up from reference TRBV30 and TRBJ2-7, is SQTIHQWPATLVQPVGSPLSLECTVEGTSNPNLYWYRQAAGRGLQLLFYSVGIGQISSEVPQNLSASRPQDRQFILSSKKLLLSDSGFYLCAWSANYEQYFGPGTRLTVT.

The chain couples TRBV27 to TRBJ2-3; maybe TRBD2 (6 bases). Germline V gene data show CDR1 as MNHEY and CDR2 as SMNVEV (reference sequence). The germline V and J ends were trimmed by 2 bases and 2 bases, with 11 bases remaining between them. The CDR3 is made up of 15 amino acids. For the CDR3, the DNA is TGTGCCAGCAGTTTACTTGGGACTTACACAGATACGCAGTATTTT. This translates into CASSLLGTYTDTQYF.

The chain carries TRBV6-1 and TRBJ2-3; D possibly corresponds to TRBD1 (5 bases). Germline assignment: CDR1 MNHNS and CDR2 SASEGT. Trimming cost V 2 bases and J 2 bases, with 17 bases left between them. The length of the CDR3 is 17 residues. CDR3 protein: CASSESPQGASTDTQYF. Here the CDR3 DNA reads TGTGCCAGCAGTGAAAGCCCTCAGGGCGCCTCCACAGATACGCAGTATTTT.

This clonotype has a single count. The chain carries TRBV12-3 or TRBV12-4 and TRBJ1-6; D remains unclear. V was cut by 5 bases and J by 12 bases, with 8 bases left in between. The CDR3 totals 11 residues. The CDR3 DNA follows: TGTGCCAGCAGTCCCGGTTTACCCCTCCACTTT. As protein: CASSPGLPLHF.

V and J are TRBV7-2 and TRBJ2-1; 7 bases agree with TRBD2. Germline CDR1 SGHTA, CDR2 FQGNSA. Unmatched junction bases numbered 5, after V lost 2 bases and J lost 4 bases. The length of the CDR3 is 15 residues. The CDR3 loop is CASSLSPSGYNEQFF. CDR3 coding DNA: TGTGCCAGCAGCTTATCTCCTAGCGGATACAATGAGCAGTTCTTC. The full variable domain, with the rest looked up from reference TRBV7-2 and TRBJ2-1, is GAGVSQSPSNKVTEKGKDVELRCDPISGHTALYWYRQSLGQGLEFLIYFQGNSAPDKSGLPSDRFSAERTGGSVSTLTIQRTQQEDSAVYLCASSLSPSGYNEQFFGPGTRLTVL.

The rearrangement uses TRBV7-2 and TRBJ2-7; 7 positions match TRBD1. V shed 5 bases and J 2 bases; nucleotides not matched to a gene: 15. The CDR3 is 17 amino acids. CDR1 is SGHTA and CDR2 is FQGNSA in the germline V gene. CDR3 bases: TGTGCCAGCAGCCCAGGGAGCCACAGGGGATACACCTACGAGCAGTACGTC. Its translation is CASSPGSHRGYTYEQYV.

This CDR3 is CASRVRSDTQYF. The CDR3, as DNA: TGTGCCAGCAGAGTGCGCTCAGATACGCAGTATTTT. The chain couples TRBV2 to TRBJ2-3, with D unresolved. V was trimmed by 6 bases and J by 4 bases, leaving 8 bases between them. CDR3 length: 12 residues. Germline assignment: CDR1 SNHLY and CDR2 FYNNEI. The full variable domain, in which reference TRBV2 and TRBJ2-3 provide the parts outside the CDR3, is EPEVTQTPSHQVTQMGQEVILRCVPISNHLYFYWYRQILGQKVEFLVSFYNNEISEKSEIFDDQFSVERPDGSNFTLKIRSTKLEDSAMYFCASRVRSDTQYFGPGTRLTVL.

This clonotype was picked up one time. The V gene is TRBV27, the J gene TRBJ2-1, with D perhaps TRBD2 (6 bases). This CDR3 has 15 residues. Trimming took off 0 bases at V and 4 bases at J, with 10 bases between the two ends. Per germline, CDR1 MNHEY and CDR2 SMNVEV (reference sequence). The CDR3 protein is CASSLSILAYNEQFF. CDR3 sequence (DNA): TGTGCCAGCAGTTTATCGATACTAGCTTACAATGAGCAGTTCTTC.

This clonotype was counted between two and nine times. The chain recombines TRBV7-9 with TRBJ2-1; 8 nucleotides align to TRBD1. CDR3 size: 15 residues. Trimming took 9 bases from V and 2 from J; bases not matched to a gene: 9. Germline V gives CDR1 SEHNR, CDR2 FQNEAQ (reference sequence). Written as DNA, the CDR3 is TGTGCCAGTAGTCTCGGACAGGGTGCCTACAATGAGCAGTTCTTC. Translated, it gives CASSLGQGAYNEQFF.

The chain is built from TRBV13 and TRBJ1-1, with D unresolved. This CDR3 spans 12 amino acids. Trimming removed 2 bases from V and 6 bases from J, with 7 bases in between. CDR1 and CDR2 from the germline V gene are PRHDT and FYEKMQ (reference sequence). The CDR3 sequence is CASSLTLAEAFF. The DNA of the CDR3 is TGTGCCAGCAGCTTAACCCTCGCTGAAGCTTTCTTT.

The rearrangement uses TRBV6-5 and TRBJ2-5, with D possibly matching TRBD2 (6 bases). Germline CDR1 is MNHEY and CDR2 is SVGAGI. CDR3 length: 13 residues. Trimming left V 0 bases short and J 5 bases short, with 7 bases between. The chain's CDR3 is CASSYSGSETQYF. The CDR3 DNA is TGTGCCAGCAGTTACTCCGGGAGTGAGACCCAGTACTTC.

The chain joins TRBV11-2 to TRBJ1-1, with unresolved D. This CDR3 spans 14 amino acids. The V gene lost 1 base and the J gene lost 1 base, with 7 bases spanning the gap. Per germline, CDR1 SGHAT and CDR2 FQNNGV. CDR3 in DNA: TGTGCCAGCAGCTTAGGGGCCGGGAACACTGAAGCTTTCTTT. Amino acids: CASSLGAGNTEAFF.

The rearrangement joins TRBV20-1 to TRBJ2-7, with D tentatively TRBD2 (5 bases). The germline gives CDR1 DFQATT, CDR2 SNEGSKA (reference sequence). This CDR3 spans 13 amino acids. Trimming took off 3 bases at V and 1 base at J, with 10 bases between the two ends. The CDR3 DNA follows: TGCAGTGCTAGGCGAAGGGAGTCCTACGAGCAGTACTTC. Its translation: CSARRRESYEQYF.

The rearrangement uses TRBV29-1 and TRBJ1-2; no firm D call. CDR1 and CDR2 (germline): SQVTM, ANQGSEA. The CDR3 length is 13 residues. V dropped 4 bases and J dropped 0 bases, with 9 bases sitting between them. CDR3 protein: CSVVVGTNYGYTF. The CDR3, as DNA: TGCAGCGTTGTTGTCGGTACTAACTATGGCTACACCTTC.

The J gene is TRBJ2-5, the V gene TRBV3-1; 11 nucleotides align to TRBD2. Trimming removed 4 bases from V and 2 bases from J; junction bases left unmatched: 6. Germline V CDR1 and CDR2: LGHDT, YNNKEL (reference sequence). The CDR3 length is 16 residues. CDR3 bases: TGTGCCAGCAGCCCACCGACTAGCGGGGCGCAAGAGACCCAGTACTTC. The encoded protein is CASSPPTSGAQETQYF.

The chain employs TRBV12-5 and TRBJ1-1; no definite D call. V gave up 4 bases and J gave up 1 base, with 1 base separating them. The CDR3 loop spans 11 amino acids. In germline, CDR1 is LGHNT, CDR2 FRNRAP. Here the CDR3 reads CASGWNTEAFF. CDR3 nucleotide sequence: TGTGCTAGTGGTTGGAACACTGAAGCTTTCTTT.

The chain has TRBV18 and TRBJ2-3, with TRBD2 matching 7 bases. Germline trimming cut 6 bases from V and 5 bases from J; bases unmatched to any gene: 5. Germline lookup yields CDR1 KGHSH and CDR2 LQKENI. CDR3 length: 13 amino acids. CDR3: CASSPGGGDTQYF. Here the CDR3 DNA reads TGTGCCAGCTCTCCCGGCGGGGGAGATACGCAGTATTTT.

This chain joins TRBV12-3 or TRBV12-4 and TRBJ2-5; 13 bases fit TRBD2. CDR3 size: 18 residues. J gave up 2 bases and V 5 bases, and 11 bases lay outside the gene matches. CDR3 nucleotide sequence: TGTGCCAGCAGTGGGACTAGCGGGGTCGGCAGGGATCAAGAGACCCAGTACTTC. It is translated as CASSGTSGVGRDQETQYF.

V and J are TRBV27 and TRBJ1-2, with 8 bases aligning to TRBD1. Losses at the gene ends were 8 bases for V and 4 bases for J; bases not matched to a gene: 6. This CDR3 is 13 amino acids long. Germline V CDR1 and CDR2: MNHEY, SMNVEV (reference sequence). Here the CDR3 DNA reads TGTGCCAGCTCCTCCGGACAGGGCTATGGCTACACCTTC. It codes for CASSSGQGYGYTF.

The CDR3 is CASSPHGGSNEQFF. The CDR3 DNA follows: TGTGCCAGCAGCCCCCACGGGGGAAGCAATGAGCAGTTCTTC. The chain joins TRBV9 to TRBJ2-1; TRBD2 might be the D (6 bases). V was clipped by 4 bases and J by 6 bases, with 14 bases between them. CDR3 size: 14 residues. CDR1 SGDLS and CDR2 YYNGEE come from the germline V gene.

V usage is TRBV13 and J usage is TRBJ1-1; D remains ambiguous. The CDR3 consists of 14 residues. Germline V gives CDR1 PRHDT, CDR2 FYEKMQ (reference sequence). Deletions cut 5 bases from V and 0 bases from J, with 10 bases between. CDR3 DNA sequence: TGTGCCAGCAGCGGAGACGAGTTGAACACTGAAGCTTTCTTT. As protein: CASSGDELNTEAFF.

V usage is TRBV3-1 and J usage is TRBJ2-2, with D unclear. Germline V gene data show CDR1 as LGHDT and CDR2 as YNNKEL (reference sequence). This CDR3 is built from 16 residues. Trimming removed 0 bases from V and 3 bases from J, with 11 bases in between. The chain's CDR3 is CASSQESSPYTGELFF. As DNA, the CDR3 is TGTGCCAGCAGCCAAGAGTCGAGTCCGTACACCGGGGAGCTGTTTTTT.

The V call is TRBV13, the J call TRBJ2-2; no firm D call. Trimming stripped 5 bases from V and 6 bases from J, with 10 bases between. In germline, CDR1 is PRHDT, CDR2 FYEKMQ (reference sequence). The CDR3 extends over 13 amino acids. The CDR3: CASSTLGSGELFF. CDR3 DNA: TGTGCCAGCAGCACCCTAGGGTCCGGGGAGCTGTTTTTT.

V is TRBV7-9 and J is TRBJ2-2, with D possibly matching TRBD1 (5 bases). Germline CDR1 SEHNR, CDR2 FQNEAQ (reference sequence). Trimming pared 6 bases from V and 8 bases from J, leaving 10 bases between. The CDR3 runs to 12 residues. CDR3: CASRQGPGELFF. The CDR3 nucleotides are TGTGCCAGCAGGCAGGGTCCTGGGGAGCTGTTTTTT.

This chain links TRBV5-1 with TRBJ2-7; 12 bases agree with TRBD1. The V and J ends lost 4 bases and 6 bases, in that order; junction bases with no gene match: 5. The CDR3 runs 14 residues. Germline V gene lookup returns CDR1 SGHRS and CDR2 YFSETQ. CDR3 in amino acids: CASSRRDRGPEQYF. DNA of the CDR3: TGCGCCAGCAGCCGCCGGGACAGGGGGCCCGAGCAGTACTTC.

The chain is built from TRBV5-4 and TRBJ2-4; D unresolved. The CDR3 contains 15 residues. V gave up 4 bases and J gave up 0 bases, with 11 bases separating them. Per germline, CDR1 SGHNT and CDR2 YYREEE (reference sequence). The CDR3 spells CASSPDLGAKNIQYF. DNA for the CDR3: TGTGCCAGCAGCCCGGACCTGGGAGCCAAAAACATTCAGTACTTC. Full variable domain (remainder filled in from reference TRBV5-4 and TRBJ2-4): ETGVTQSPTHLIKTRGQQVTLRCSSQSGHNTVSWYQQALGQGPQFIFQYYREEENGRGNFPPRFSGLQFPNYSSELNVNALELDDSALYLCASSPDLGAKNIQYFGAGTRLSVL.